The 18 T cell receptor beta chains below come from one sample, sequenced in a study of Ad26.COV2.S vaccination and SARS-CoV-2 variants. TCRdb keeps only in-frame clones here, not all; method: immunoSEQ multiplex PCR. The table shows 400,000 to 450,000 clones, with about 90% occurring only once. Treatment denoted: 15 to 20 received Ad26.COV2.S at low or high dose, single or two shots; roughly 5 received placebo; per-sample allocation not given. Day 63 after the first vaccine or placebo injection was the time point for sampling. The sequencing used peripheral blood, collected in a trial of Ad26.COV2.S vaccine versus placebo. These receptors all come from a person aged 18-60 years who received the Ad26.COV2.S COVID-19 vaccine or a placebo.

This sequence joins TRBV11-2 and TRBJ1-1; TRBD1 matches at 7 bases. This CDR3 has 15 residues. V shed 5 bases, J shed 5 bases, and the junction held 11 bases outside the gene matches. The V gene's germline CDR1 is SGHAT and CDR2 FQNNGV. The CDR3 coding sequence is TGTGCCAGCAGCCCTCGAGGGGGCCGGGTGACTGAAGCTTTCTTT. This encodes CASSPRGGRVTEAFF.

This rearrangement joins TRBV15 to TRBJ2-1; maybe TRBD2 (6 bases). The CDR3 consists of 14 residues. The germline gives CDR1 LNHNV, CDR2 YYDKDF (reference sequence). Trimming took off 0 bases at V and 5 bases at J, with 8 bases between the two ends. The CDR3 coding sequence is TGTGCCACCAGCAGAGATCGGGGGAACAATGAGCAGTTCTTC. This codes for CATSRDRGNNEQFF.

The chain links TRBV6-6 to TRBJ2-4, with TRBD2 matching over 7 bases. The germline CDR1 and CDR2 sequences are MNHNY and SVGAGI (reference sequence). This CDR3 contains 13 residues. With V trimmed by 6 bases and J by 4 bases, 3 bases remained unmatched. The chain's CDR3 is CASRPGLKNIQYF. CDR3 coding DNA: TGTGCCAGCAGACCGGGACTAAAAAACATTCAGTACTTC.

The V and J genes are TRBV28 and TRBJ1-6; 8 nucleotides line up with TRBD1. The CDR3 has 19 amino acids. In germline, CDR1 is MDHEN, CDR2 SYDVKM. V was clipped by 5 bases and J by 7 bases; unmatched bases: 19. In DNA form, the CDR3 reads TGTGCCAGCAGTCTCGTCCTGACAGGGGCCTATGTTCACAATTCACCCCTCCACTTT. Translated: CASSLVLTGAYVHNSPLHF.

The chain links TRBV30 to TRBJ2-2, with TRBD2 matching over 7 bases. The CDR3 covers 17 residues. Germline CDR1 is GTSNPN and CDR2 is SVGIG (reference sequence). J gave up 1 base and V 4 bases, and 12 bases lay outside the gene matches. CDR3 nucleotide sequence: TGTGCCTGGACCCCCCCCCGGCTAGCGGAGAACACCGGGGAGCTGTTTTTT. It yields the protein CAWTPPRLAENTGELFF.

This chain connects TRBV11-2 to TRBJ1-5; D is uncertain. V gave up 0 bases and J gave up 4 bases, with 10 bases separating them. The CDR3 consists of 15 residues. Germline V CDR1 and CDR2: SGHAT, FQNNGV. The CDR3 coding sequence is TGTGCCAGCAGCTTAGAGGGTAGTCGGAATCAGCCCCAGCATTTT. Protein: CASSLEGSRNQPQHF.

The V and J genes are TRBV21-1 and TRBJ1-2; the table calls TRBD1, which could not be checked here. TRBV21-1 is flagged as a pseudogene. There are 15 residues in the CDR3. The CDR3: CASKKGGTGNYGYTF. CDR3 bases: TGTGCCAGCAAAAAGGGAGGGACAGGGAACTATGGCTACACCTTC.

V is TRBV6-5 and J is TRBJ2-5; 8 bases map to TRBD1. The germline gives CDR1 MNHEY, CDR2 SVGAGI. The CDR3 consists of 16 residues. V shed 2 bases, J shed 5 bases, and the junction held 10 bases outside the gene matches. Here the CDR3 reads CASSYQGTGRVETQYF. The CDR3 DNA is TGTGCCAGCAGTTACCAAGGGACAGGTCGAGTGGAGACCCAGTACTTC.

The V gene is TRBV11-3, the J gene TRBJ2-1; 7 bases are a match to TRBD1. Trimming took 5 bases from V and 7 from J; bases not matched to a gene: 5. There are 13 residues in the CDR3. CDR1 and CDR2 (germline): SGHNT, YENEEA. The CDR3 is CASSGGQWNEQFF. The CDR3 region has the DNA TGTGCCAGCAGCGGGGGACAGTGGAATGAGCAGTTCTTC.

This rearrangement joins TRBV23-1 to TRBJ2-1; 8 bases are a match to TRBD2. TRBV23-1 belongs to the ORF category, with a function that is uncertain. This CDR3 region has 14 residues. After removal of 7 bases from V and 1 base from J, the junction contained 3 bases not matched to a gene. CDR3 coding DNA: TGCGCCAGCACGAGCGGGAGTTCCTACAATGAGCAGTTCTTC. Protein: CASTSGSSYNEQFF.

J is TRBJ2-7 and V is TRBV6-5; tentatively, D is TRBD2 (7 bases). This CDR3 spans 15 amino acids. The V gene lost 2 bases and the J gene lost 6 bases, with 17 bases spanning the gap. The germline CDR1 and CDR2 sequences are MNHEY and SVGAGI. In DNA form, the CDR3 reads TGTGCCAGCAGTTACCTGGGGGGCGGGAGAAGCGAGCAGTACTTC. This encodes CASSYLGGGRSEQYF.

V and J are TRBV4-1 and TRBJ1-2; 8 positions match TRBD1. V lost 3 bases to trimming and J lost 3 bases; unmatched junction nucleotides: 6. Germline V gene sequence: CDR1 MGHRA, CDR2 YSYEKL. There are 15 residues in the CDR3. The CDR3: CASSQTQGADYGYTF. For the CDR3, the DNA is TGCGCCAGCAGCCAGACCCAGGGGGCAGACTATGGCTACACCTTC.

This clone was observed a few times. The chain has TRBV9 and TRBJ2-2, with D tentatively TRBD2 (6 bases). Trimming stripped 5 bases from V and 2 bases from J, with 16 bases between. This CDR3 spans 16 amino acids. Per germline, CDR1 SGDLS and CDR2 YYNGEE. CDR3 in amino acids: CASSYARELNTGELFF. The CDR3 bases are TGTGCCAGCAGTTATGCCCGGGAGTTAAACACCGGGGAGCTGTTTTTT.

The V call is TRBV6-2 or TRBV6-3, the J call TRBJ2-7, with D unclear. Germline lookup yields CDR1 MNHEY and CDR2 SVGEGT. The ends were cut back, 5 bases at V and 6 bases at J, with 8 bases in the middle. The CDR3 extends over 11 amino acids. CDR3 in amino acids: CASSQWVEQYF. CDR3 nucleotides: TGTGCCAGCAGTCAATGGGTCGAGCAGTACTTC.

The V and J genes are TRBV6-2 or TRBV6-3 and TRBJ2-7, with TRBD2 matching over 11 bases. CDR1 and CDR2 from the germline V gene are MNHEY and SVGEGT. This CDR3 has 18 residues. With 7 bases clipped from V and 2 bases from J, the junction kept 16 bases outside the gene matches. The chain's CDR3 is CASTPGASFSGRAYEQYF. CDR3 nucleotides: TGTGCCAGCACCCCGGGTGCCTCCTTTAGCGGGAGGGCCTACGAGCAGTACTTC.

The chain couples TRBV3-1 (or the pseudogene TRBV3-2) to TRBJ2-4, with TRBD2 matching 14 bases. Trimming took 4 bases from V and 6 from J; bases not matched to a gene: 2. The V gene's germline CDR1 is LGHDT and CDR2 YNNKEL (reference sequence). The CDR3 spans 15 residues. The CDR3 nucleotides are TGTGCCAGCAGCCGAGGGACTAGCGGGAGAAACATTCAGTACTTC. Translating it yields CASSRGTSGRNIQYF.

The CDR3 sequence: CASSVTSGRSTGELFF. The CDR3 nucleotides are TGTGCCAGCAGTGTAACTAGCGGGAGGAGCACCGGGGAGCTGTTTTTT. The chain combines TRBV28 with TRBJ2-2; TRBD2 agrees at 12 bases. The CDR3 contains 16 residues. The ends lost 5 bases at V and 4 bases at J; junction bases unmatched: 5. Germline CDR1 is MDHEN and CDR2 is SYDVKM.

Only one count was recorded for this clone. The gene calls are TRBV10-3 and TRBJ2-1; D is possibly TRBD1 (6 bases). Germline V gives CDR1 ENHRY, CDR2 SYGVKD. V lost 3 bases, J lost 2 bases, and 11 bases lay in between. This CDR3 comprises 15 residues. The CDR3 DNA is TGTGCCATCAGTGACCGGGACAAACCCTACAATGAGCAGTTCTTC. Amino acids: CAISDRDKPYNEQFF.